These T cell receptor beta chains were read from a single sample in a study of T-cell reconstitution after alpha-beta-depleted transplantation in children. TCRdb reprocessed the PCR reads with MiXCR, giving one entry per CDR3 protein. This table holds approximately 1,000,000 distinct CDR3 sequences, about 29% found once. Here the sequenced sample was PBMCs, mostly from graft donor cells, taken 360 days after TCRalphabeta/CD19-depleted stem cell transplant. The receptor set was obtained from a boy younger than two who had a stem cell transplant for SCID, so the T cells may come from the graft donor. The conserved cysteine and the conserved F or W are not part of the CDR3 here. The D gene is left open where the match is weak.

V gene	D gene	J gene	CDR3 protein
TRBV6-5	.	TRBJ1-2	ASSYGAPVYGYT
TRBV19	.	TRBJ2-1	ASGKGGRSSYNEQF
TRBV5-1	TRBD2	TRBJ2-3	ASSSRLAGGTDTQY
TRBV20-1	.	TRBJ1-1	SAQGTSKAF
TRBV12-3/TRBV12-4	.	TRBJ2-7	ASSLARELEQY
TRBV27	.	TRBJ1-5	ASSLSWSGQPQH
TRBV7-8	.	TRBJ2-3	ASSLVRRDTQY
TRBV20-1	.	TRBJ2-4	SARGYLQNIQY
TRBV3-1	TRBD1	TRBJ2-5	ATRQGEETQY
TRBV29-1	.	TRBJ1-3	SVTPPGRSGNTIY
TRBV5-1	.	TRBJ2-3	ASSYPQPTGTDTQY
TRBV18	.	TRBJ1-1	ASSPTRDGNTEAF
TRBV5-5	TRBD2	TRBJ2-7	ASSTGSGGVDEQY
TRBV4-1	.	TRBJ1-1	ASSPPQGSTEAF
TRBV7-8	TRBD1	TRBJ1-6	ASSLGGQVSYNSPLH
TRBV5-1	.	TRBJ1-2	ASSFGRRDYGYT
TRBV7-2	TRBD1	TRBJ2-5	ASSSDRKQTQY
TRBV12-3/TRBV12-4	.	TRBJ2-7	ASSFFASGEQY
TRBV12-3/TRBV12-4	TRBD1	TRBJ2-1	ASSFGTENNEQF
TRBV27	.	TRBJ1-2	ASSLGPGGYGYT
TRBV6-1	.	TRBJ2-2	ASSRRENTGELF
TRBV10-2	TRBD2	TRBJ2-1	ASSRSGGAIYNEQF
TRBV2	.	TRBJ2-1	ASNRLAVGDEQF
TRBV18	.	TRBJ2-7	ASSQTEGGSLGVYEQY
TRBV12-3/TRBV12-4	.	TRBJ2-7	ASSPGVREQY
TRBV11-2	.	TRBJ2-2	ATAVLGGELF
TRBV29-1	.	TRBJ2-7	SVEKRGYGGEQY
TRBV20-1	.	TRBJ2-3	SAAEGGRLSDTQY
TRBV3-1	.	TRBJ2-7	ASRKRGVYEQY
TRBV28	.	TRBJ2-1	ASSFGPPAYNEQF
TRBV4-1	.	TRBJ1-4	ASSQGRLATNEKLF
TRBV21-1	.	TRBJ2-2	ASSEDPTGELF